This record concerns one T cell receptor beta chain sequence. The source of the sample is a study of human CD8 memory T cell subsets. UMI-labeled 5' RACE generated the TCR beta libraries. TCRdb reprocessed the 5' RACE reads and stores each CDR3 protein as one record, lacking DNA. Its clone listing holds 6,500 to 8,000 distinct CDR3 sequences. What supplied the PBMC was buffy coats of healthy donors. There are 15 residues in the CDR3. The V gene's germline CDR1 is SEHNR and CDR2 FQNEAQ (reference sequence). This receptor was identified in a human donor in good health. Sequences were obtained from CD8+ T cells from PBMCs. This rearrangement joins TRBV7-9 to TRBJ2-7; TCRdb indicates TRBD2, and absent DNA this call remains unverified. The CDR3 loop reads CASSFPERESREQYF.